This T cell receptor beta chain was profiled in a study of graft-versus-host responses after intestinal transplantation. At the level of the study: After anti-thymocyte globulin induction, recipients took tacrolimus and steroids for two to three years.

A word on this clone: What it binds is not known.

The assay was immunoSEQ multiplex PCR, and TCRdb's table has in-frame clones only and misses some. The data hold around 97,000 clones, with 75% to 95% observed a single time. The CDR3 contains 12 residues. CDR1 is SGDLS and CDR2 is YYNGEE in the germline V gene. With 4 bases removed from V and 4 bases from J, the gap between germline ends came to 9 bases. The genes are TRBV9 and TRBJ2-7; no firm D call. This specimen was unstimulated CD8+ T cells sorted from spleen or lymph node cells, taken before intestinal transplant. The source is a human donor who received an intestinal transplant. In DNA, the CDR3 is TGTGCCAGCAGCTATAGTGGGTACGAGCAGTACTTC. Translated: CASSYSGYEQYF.